Listed below are T cell receptor beta chains from one sample, sequenced in a study of cytomegalovirus exposure and HLA in healthy donors. The table came from immunoSEQ multiplex PCR; TCRdb's copy has only in-frame clones and leaves some out. In the table there are over 65,000 clones, roughly 76% of which are singletons. The sequenced sample consisted of PBMCs. All receptors derive from a woman aged 40 to 50 in good health and CMV-seronegative. Both conserved end residues are part of each CDR3. A D gene is named only where the DNA matches it firmly. Clone size appears in some rows only: once, few, many, or a class for an expanded clone.

size | D | J | V | DNA | CDR3
few | NA | TRBJ2-1 | TRBV11-3 | TGTGCCAGCAGCTTCGGCGGGACCTACAATGAGCAGTTCTTC | CASSFGGTYNEQFF
NA | TRBD1 | TRBJ1-1 | TRBV7-9 | TGTGCCAGCAGCTTTGGACAGGGGCCAACTGAAGCTTTCTTT | CASSFGQGPTEAFF
NA | NA | TRBJ2-5 | TRBV27 | TGTGCCAGCAGTCCACAGGGAGGGGAAGAGACCCAGTACTTC | CASSPQGGEETQYF
NA | TRBD1 | TRBJ1-2 | TRBV2 | TGTGCCAGCACCTGGGACAGGGGACAAATCGGCTACACCTTC | CASTWDRGQIGYTF
few | TRBD2 | TRBJ2-1 | TRBV7-3 | TGTGCCAGCAGCTCTAGCGGGGCTAACTCCTACAATGAGCAGTTCTTC | CASSSSGANSYNEQFF
NA | NA | TRBJ2-2 | TRBV7-2 | TGTGCCAGCAGCTTACTCGGGGAGCTGTTTTTT | CASSLLGELFF
NA | TRBD1 | TRBJ1-1 | TRBV10-3 | TGTGCCATCAGCTCTTCAGGACAGGCTGAAGCTTTCTTT | CAISSSGQAEAFF
once | NA | TRBJ1-1 | TRBV7-9 | TGTGCCAGCAGCTTGGCAAGTCATGAAGCTTTCTTT | CASSLASHEAFF
few | NA | TRBJ2-7 | TRBV27 | TGTGCCAGCAAAAGCCAGGGTGCCACCGACGAGCAGTACTTC | CASKSQGATDEQYF
few | TRBD2 | TRBJ2-7 | TRBV6-6 | TGTGCCAGCAGTCCTAGCGGGAGGGCCTACGAGCAGTACTTC | CASSPSGRAYEQYF
NA | NA | TRBJ1-1 | TRBV11-3 | TGTGCCAGCAGCTACACGAGGGGGGAAGCTTTCTTT | CASSYTRGEAFF
NA | TRBD2 | TRBJ2-5 | TRBV10-1 | TGCGCCAGCAGTGAGTCGGGAGGGTTACAAGAGACCCAGTACTTC | CASSESGGLQETQYF
NA | NA | TRBJ1-6 | TRBV11-2 | TGTGCCAGCAGCTCGGGTTATAATTCACCCCTCCACTTT | CASSSGYNSPLHF
NA | TRBD1 | TRBJ1-5 | TRBV29-1 | TGCAGCACCGGGGACAGCTCTCACGGTGCCCAGCATTTT | CSTGDSSHGAQHF
NA | TRBD2 | TRBJ2-2 | TRBV7-6 | TGTGCCAGCAGCCGGGGGGGGGAGTACACCGGGGAGCTGTTTTTT | CASSRGGEYTGELFF
once | NA | TRBJ2-7 | TRBV5-1 | TGCGCCAGCAGCTTGTCCGGGTCCGAGCAGTACTTC | CASSLSGSEQYF
NA | NA | TRBJ2-5 | TRBV9 | TGTGCCAGCAGCGTAGATAGGGGCGGCGGAGAGACCCAGTACTTC | CASSVDRGGGETQYF
NA | TRBD1 | TRBJ2-2 | TRBV4-1 | TGCGCCAGCAGCCAAGAAAAAGGGACAGGGTACACCGGGGAGCTGTTTTTT | CASSQEKGTGYTGELFF
NA | NA | TRBJ1-5 | TRBV28 | TGTGCCAGCACCCAGACAGGATATAGCAATCAGCCCCAGCATTTT | CASTQTGYSNQPQHF
NA | NA | TRBJ2-6 | TRBV6-5 | TGTGCCAGCAGCATCCCTGGGGCCAACGTCCTGACTTTC | CASSIPGANVLTF
NA | TRBD1 | TRBJ2-2 | TRBV27 | TGTGCCAGCAGCTCCGGGACAGGGACGCCCCCGAACACCGGGGAGCTGTTTTTT | CASSSGTGTPPNTGELFF
few | NA | TRBJ2-1 | TRBV6-1 | TGTGCCAGCAGTGGAACAGGGCGTTCCTACAATGAGCAGTTCTTC | CASSGTGRSYNEQFF
NA | NA | TRBJ1-1 | TRBV18 | TGTGCCAGCTCACCACCAAGACAGAGCCTCTACACTGAAGCTTTCTTT | CASSPPRQSLYTEAFF
NA | NA | TRBJ1-2 | TRBV2 | TGTGCCAGCAGTACTGACGGCGTGCGGGGCTACACCTTC | CASSTDGVRGYTF
NA | TRBD1 | TRBJ1-2 | TRBV7-2 | TGTGCCAGCAGCATTCCGGGACAGGGGGCGCGAGGCTACACCTTC | CASSIPGQGARGYTF
NA | TRBD2 | TRBJ2-3 | TRBV10-3 | TGTGCCATCAGTGTCAAAACGGGACTAGCGGGAGAATCGCCAGATACGCAGTATTTT | CAISVKTGLAGESPDTQYF
NA | NA | TRBJ2-1 | TRBV18 | TGTGCCAGCTCGTGGACTACATACAATGAGCAGTTCTTC | CASSWTTYNEQFF
once | NA | TRBJ2-7 | TRBV10-3 | TGTGCCATCGGTAGCGGAGTCAGCTACGAGCAGTACTTC | CAIGSGVSYEQYF
NA | TRBD1 | TRBJ2-1 | TRBV27 | TGTGCCAGCAGTCGTAGACAGGGGGTCCACAATGAGCAGTTCTTC | CASSRRQGVHNEQFF
NA | NA | TRBJ2-7 | TRBV7-2 | TGTGCCAGCAGCTCCCAACTAGGAAACGAGCAGTACTTC | CASSSQLGNEQYF
NA | TRBD1 | TRBJ1-5 | TRBV5-1 | TGCGCCAGCAGATCCCTTCCAAGGACAGGGGCCCAACATAGCAATCAGCCCCAGCATTTT | CASRSLPRTGAQHSNQPQHF
NA | TRBD2 | TRBJ2-1 | TRBV28 | TGTGCCAGCAGTCCCTCCGGACTAGCGACCAATGAGCAGTTCTTC | CASSPSGLATNEQFF
NA | NA | TRBJ2-3 | TRBV4-3 | TGCGCCAGCAGCCAAGATGGAACTAACACAGATACGCAGTATTTT | CASSQDGTNTDTQYF
NA | NA | TRBJ1-3 | TRBV6-5 | TGTGCCAGCAGTATTCACAACTCTGGAAACACCATATATTTT | CASSIHNSGNTIYF
NA | NA | TRBJ2-1 | TRBV5-4 | TGTGCCAGCAGCTCCCGACAGACCAACTACAATGAGCAGTTCTTC | CASSSRQTNYNEQFF
NA | NA | TRBJ2-1 | TRBV30 | TGTGCCTGGGATTCAGGGCTATCGGACAATGAGCAGTTCTTC | CAWDSGLSDNEQFF
NA | TRBD1 | TRBJ1-5 | TRBV19 | TGTGCCAGTAGTCCCCAGGGACAGGGGGCGGGTCAGCCCCAGCATTTT | CASSPQGQGAGQPQHF
NA | TRBD2 | TRBJ2-1 | TRBV7-2 | TGTGCCAGCAGCTTTGTGAGTGGACTAGCGGCCAATGAGCAGTTCTTC | CASSFVSGLAANEQFF
NA | TRBD2 | TRBJ2-1 | TRBV10-3 | TGTGCCATCAGTGTATTTGCGGGAGGGTCGGATGAGCAGTTCTTC | CAISVFAGGSDEQFF
NA | TRBD1 | TRBJ1-3 | TRBV5-1 | TGCGCCAGCGCGCCGGACAGGTGGTCTGGAAACACCATATATTTT | CASAPDRWSGNTIYF
NA | NA | TRBJ1-5 | TRBV28 | TGTGCCAGCAGTCCCCTAGACAGGATCAATCAGCCCCAGCATTTT | CASSPLDRINQPQHF
once | NA | TRBJ2-5 | TRBV5-1 | TGCGCCAGCAGCTTGACCGGTTACCAAGAGACCCAGTACTTC | CASSLTGYQETQYF
once | NA | TRBJ2-3 | TRBV2 | TGTGCCAGCTCCGTTCGGCTAGCTTCTAGCACAGATACGCAGTATTTT | CASSVRLASSTDTQYF
NA | NA | TRBJ2-7 | TRBV27 | TGTGCCAGCAGTCCCTCACCGGGACACCTCTCCTACGAGCAGTACTTC | CASSPSPGHLSYEQYF
few | TRBD2 | TRBJ2-1 | TRBV9 | TGTGCCAGCAGCGTGAGGGGCGGGGGAACCTACAATGAGCAGTTCTTC | CASSVRGGGTYNEQFF
once | NA | TRBJ1-2 | TRBV9 | TGTGCCAGCAGCGTGGGAGGGCTCTATGGCTACACCTTC | CASSVGGLYGYTF
NA | NA | TRBJ1-1 | TRBV29-1 | TGCAGCGTTGAACGAGTGAACACTGAAGCTTTCTTT | CSVERVNTEAFF
NA | TRBD1 | TRBJ1-4 | TRBV19 | TGTGCCAGTAGTATTACAGTCGGACAGGGTGAAAAACTGTTTTTT | CASSITVGQGEKLFF
few | NA | TRBJ2-1 | TRBV5-1 | TGCGCCAGCAGCTTGGGACTAGAGCGTGGTGAGCAGTTCTTC | CASSLGLERGEQFF
once | NA | TRBJ2-3 | TRBV27 | TGTGCCAGCAGTCGCGGGCCTAGCTCAGATACGCAGTATTTT | CASSRGPSSDTQYF
NA | NA | TRBJ1-3 | TRBV15 | TGTGCCACCAGCGGACAGTCCGGAAACACCATATATTTT | CATSGQSGNTIYF
NA | TRBD1 | TRBJ2-1 | TRBV19 | TGTGCCAGTAGAACCATTACCGGGACAGGCTTCGATGAGCAGTTCTTC | CASRTITGTGFDEQFF
NA | TRBD2 | TRBJ2-7 | TRBV2 | TGTGCCAGCCGAGGGACTAGCGGGATGGGGGAGCAGTACTTC | CASRGTSGMGEQYF
few | TRBD1 | TRBJ2-5 | TRBV2 | TGTGCCAGCAGCGAACAGGGGTCGAGGGAGACCCAGTACTTC | CASSEQGSRETQYF
NA | TRBD2 | TRBJ2-3 | TRBV10-3 | TGTGCCATCAGCGGGACTAGCGGGGCAGATACGCAGTATTTT | CAISGTSGADTQYF
NA | NA | TRBJ2-1 | TRBV19 | TGTGCCAGTAGTATATTGGGGACAAACTACAATGAGCAGTTCTTC | CASSILGTNYNEQFF